This T cell receptor beta chain was obtained from a study of cytomegalovirus exposure and HLA in healthy donors. Study as a whole: Most donors, 81% of more than 300 genotyped, fell in the Caucasian-associated ancestry cluster.

Study outcomes and limitations: It was reported that TCR beta sequences correctly inferred the HLA-A and HLA-B alleles for most subjects. Likely technical artifact: a cluster of highly shared sequence variants.

A multiplex PCR was run with 60 Vbeta primers and 13 Jbeta primers. Method: immunoSEQ multiplex PCR; TCRdb's copy keeps in-frame clones and lacks some. The data hold fewer than 250,000 clones, with around 85% observed a single time. On this clone itself: What it binds is unknown.

This CDR3 contains 14 residues. Germline V lookup: CDR1 MNHNS, CDR2 SASEGT. With V trimmed by 6 bases and J by 1 base, 6 bases remained unmatched. The gene calls are TRBV6-1 and TRBJ2-7, with 7 bases aligning to TRBD2. This receptor was identified in a human donor in good health. Material: PBMCs. CDR3 loop: CASSALSGSYEQYF. The CDR3 DNA sequence: TGTGCCAGCAGCGCGCTTAGCGGGTCCTACGAGCAGTACTTC.